These T cell receptor beta chains were read from a single sample in a study of OX40 agonist ivuxolimab in advanced cancers. Sequencing was performed with immunoSEQ multiplex PCR; in TCRdb, only in-frame clones are kept and a portion is missing. The table shows about 50,000 clones, with around 90% occurring only once. Sequenced material: CD4+ or CD8+ T cells sorted from blood, taken in a trial of the OX40 agonist ivuxolimab. The receptor set was obtained from an adult with an advanced solid tumor such as melanoma, head and neck, liver or kidney cancer. Both conserved end residues are part of each CDR3. A D gene is named only where the DNA matches it firmly. Not every row has a clone size; where given, it reads once, few, many or a size class.

V	J	D	size	DNA	CDR3
TRBV6-5	TRBJ2-7	TRBD1	NA	TGTGCCAGTGGGACAGGTCCCTACGAGCAGTACTTC	CASGTGPYEQYF
TRBV7-9	TRBJ1-6	NA	NA	TGTGCCAGCAGCTCCCTCGGGGCTCTTAATTCACCCCTCCACTTT	CASSSLGALNSPLHF
TRBV6-1	TRBJ2-1	TRBD2	few	TGTGCCAGCAGTGAACGCGGGGGGAGGGCCCAGGTATTAGTCAATGAGCAGTTCTTC	CASSERGGRAQVLVNEQFF
TRBV28	TRBJ2-5	NA	few	TGTGCCAGCAGTATCAATCTTGACAGGATCGAACAAGAGACCCAGTACTTC	CASSINLDRIEQETQYF
TRBV9	TRBJ2-3	NA	NA	TGTGCCAGCAGCGTAGCCCCCACAGAACACACAGATACGCAGTATTTT	CASSVAPTEHTDTQYF
TRBV29-1	TRBJ2-7	NA	NA	TGCAGCGTTGACTATAGACCGGGAACCACCTCCTACGAGCAGTACTTC	CSVDYRPGTTSYEQYF
TRBV2	TRBJ1-2	NA	NA	TGTGCCAGCAGTGAAGTAGGGGGTTTGAGTGGCTACACCTTC	CASSEVGGLSGYTF
TRBV27	TRBJ2-1	NA	once	TGTGCCAGCAGCCACTTTGGGCGCGAAAGAGAGCAGTTCTTC	CASSHFGREREQFF
TRBV27	TRBJ1-5	NA	NA	TGTGCCAGCAGTTTATGGGGGGATCAGCCCCAGCATTTT	CASSLWGDQPQHF
TRBV27	TRBJ1-1	NA	NA	TGTGCCAGCAGGGACCGATCAATGAACACTGAAGCTTTCTTT	CASRDRSMNTEAFF
TRBV5-5	TRBJ1-5	NA	few	TGTGCCAGCAGCTTGTTCTTAGGCCCCAATCAGCCCCAGCATTTT	CASSLFLGPNQPQHF
TRBV27	TRBJ2-2	NA	NA	TGTGCCAGCAGTTTATACGGGCCCGGGGAGCTGTTTTTT	CASSLYGPGELFF
TRBV7-9	TRBJ2-5	NA	NA	TGTGCCAGCAGCTTAGTGTTGACTTATAAAGAGACCCAGTACTTC	CASSLVLTYKETQYF
TRBV27	TRBJ1-1	NA	NA	TGTGCCACCCGAAGTCACGCGAACACTGAAGCTTTCTTT	CATRSHANTEAFF
TRBV2	TRBJ1-5	NA	NA	TGTGCCAGCAGTGGCGGGTTAGGAGATTATAGCAATCAGCCCCAGCATTTT	CASSGGLGDYSNQPQHF
TRBV5-4	TRBJ1-2	NA	NA	TGTGCCAGCAGCTTGGAAGGAGCCCATGGCTACACCTTC	CASSLEGAHGYTF
TRBV15	TRBJ2-7	NA	NA	TGTGCCACCAGCAGAGGGGTAGCGGACTCCTACGAGCAGTACTTC	CATSRGVADSYEQYF
TRBV7-9	TRBJ1-2	NA	NA	TGTGCCAGCAGCTTAGAGGCACAGGGCTTAAACTATGGCTACACCTTC	CASSLEAQGLNYGYTF
TRBV28	TRBJ2-1	TRBD2	NA	TGTGCCAGCAGTTTAGGACTAGCGCCTAACAATGAGCAGTTCTTC	CASSLGLAPNNEQFF
TRBV27	TRBJ2-4	TRBD2	NA	TGTGCCAGCCATGCTAATTCAATAGCGGGAGGGCCAGTCAAAAACATTCAGTACTTC	CASHANSIAGGPVKNIQYF
TRBV10-3	TRBJ1-6	TRBD1	NA	TGTGCCATCAGTGAGTCGATGACAGGGGGAAGGCCCCTCCACTTT	CAISESMTGGRPLHF
TRBV29-1	TRBJ2-7	TRBD2	NA	TGCAGCGTTGAAATTTCCCCCCGACGTAGCGGGGGGCCGAGGTACGAGCAGTACTTC	CSVEISPRRSGGPRYEQYF
TRBV7-9	TRBJ2-2	NA	NA	TGTGCCAGCAGCCCAGGGGATCGCGGGGAGCTGTTTTTT	CASSPGDRGELFF
TRBV7-8	TRBJ2-1	NA	NA	TGTGCCAGCAGGCGGCCGGTCGGCAATGAGCAGTTCTTC	CASRRPVGNEQFF
TRBV7-2	TRBJ2-7	NA	NA	TGTGCCAGCAGCTCGGTAAATACAGGGTATCTCCCCTACGAGCAGTACTTC	CASSSVNTGYLPYEQYF
TRBV19	TRBJ1-1	NA	NA	TGTGCCAGTAGTATAGCGGGGCCTGAAGCTTTCTTT	CASSIAGPEAFF
TRBV5-1	TRBJ2-7	TRBD2	NA	TGCGCCAGCAGCCGATCTCATTACCTAGCGGGTAAAACCTACGAGCAGTACTTC	CASSRSHYLAGKTYEQYF
TRBV7-2	TRBJ2-1	NA	NA	TGTGCCAGCAGCTTAGTGGTTAGAGCCTACAATGAGCAGTTCTTC	CASSLVVRAYNEQFF
TRBV4-1	TRBJ2-1	NA	NA	TGCGCCAGCAGCCTTCGTCTAGCGTCAAGCTCCTACAATGAGCAGTTCTTC	CASSLRLASSSYNEQFF
TRBV9	TRBJ1-1	NA	NA	TGTGCCAGCAGCGTAGGTGTCAGGGGTATGAACACTGAAGCTTTCTTT	CASSVGVRGMNTEAFF
TRBV6-1	TRBJ2-1	NA	NA	TGTGCCCACCGGGGTCAGGTTGAGCAGTTCTTC	CAHRGQVEQFF
TRBV9	TRBJ2-5	NA	NA	TGTGCCAGCAGCGTAGGTGGGGGAGCTAGGGAGACCCAGTACTTC	CASSVGGGARETQYF
TRBV7-9	TRBJ2-5	TRBD2	NA	TGTGCCAGCAGCCTACGACGCGGGAGGGAAGAGACCCAGTACTTC	CASSLRRGREETQYF
TRBV11-1	TRBJ2-7	TRBD1	few	TGTGCCAGCAGCTACGGGACAGGGTTTGGCTACGAGCAGTACTTC	CASSYGTGFGYEQYF
TRBV7-9	TRBJ2-2	NA	NA	TGTGCCAGCAGACCAACCGACCAGGGGGGTCTCGGGGAGCTGTTTTTT	CASRPTDQGGLGELFF
TRBV6-1	TRBJ2-5	TRBD1	NA	TGTGCCAGCAGTGAAATAGACAGGGTCCAAGAGACCCAGTACTTC	CASSEIDRVQETQYF
TRBV4-3	TRBJ2-5	NA	NA	TGCGCCAGCAGCCAACGGGGTCAAGAGACCCAGTACTTC	CASSQRGQETQYF
TRBV7-9	TRBJ2-7	TRBD1	NA	TGTGCCAGCAGCTTAGAGGGGACAGGGGTGTACGAGCAGTACTTC	CASSLEGTGVYEQYF
TRBV30	TRBJ1-2	NA	NA	TGTGCCTGGAGTATCGAGATGAACTATGGCTACACCTTC	CAWSIEMNYGYTF
TRBV13	TRBJ2-2	NA	NA	TGTGCCAGCAGCCCCGAGAGGGCGAACACCGGGGAGCTGTTTTTT	CASSPERANTGELFF
TRBV2	TRBJ1-1	NA	NA	TGTGCCAGCAGTGAAGGGAGAGGGCAGGAGGCTGAAGCTTTCTTT	CASSEGRGQEAEAFF
TRBV13	TRBJ1-1	NA	NA	TGTGCCAGCAGCCCTAGACAAGAAGGGGCTGAAGCTTTCTTT	CASSPRQEGAEAFF
TRBV15	TRBJ1-4	NA	NA	TGTGCCACCAGCAGGGGAGCGACAGATTATAATGAAAAACTGTTTTTT	CATSRGATDYNEKLFF
TRBV28	TRBJ2-7	NA	NA	TGTGCCAGCAGCCGAACCACTCTAGGAGAGCAGTACTTC	CASSRTTLGEQYF
TRBV7-8	TRBJ2-3	TRBD2	NA	TGTGCCAGCAGCTTCCCCCTAGCGGGGGAGAACACAGATACGCAGTATTTT	CASSFPLAGENTDTQYF
TRBV2	TRBJ2-1	TRBD2	NA	TGTGCCAGCAGTGGGGAAGGAGGCGGGAGCTCCTACAATGAGCAGTTCTTC	CASSGEGGGSSYNEQFF
TRBV2	TRBJ1-1	NA	NA	TGTGCCAGCACTTACTCCTCCCAGAACACTGAAGCTTTCTTT	CASTYSSQNTEAFF
TRBV27	TRBJ2-7	NA	NA	TGTGCCAGCAGTCCAGGGGTCAGATACGAGCAGTACTTC	CASSPGVRYEQYF
TRBV27	TRBJ2-2	TRBD1	NA	TGTGCCAGCAGTTCTTCCTCAGACCGGGACAGGGGAAACACCGGGGAGCTGTTTTTT	CASSSSSDRDRGNTGELFF
TRBV7-8	TRBJ2-1	TRBD2	few	TGTGCCAGCAGCTCCAACGGCGGGAGCTCCTACAATGAGCAGTTCTTC	CASSSNGGSSYNEQFF
TRBV7-8	TRBJ2-2	TRBD1	NA	TGTGCCAGCAGCCCCGGGACAGTATACACCGGGGAGCTGTTTTTT	CASSPGTVYTGELFF
TRBV7-9	TRBJ1-5	NA	few	TGTGCCAGCAGCTCAAGCCAAAGGCCCCAGCATTTT	CASSSSQRPQHF
TRBV7-3	TRBJ2-3	TRBD2	NA	TGTGCCAGCAGCCTACTAGCGGGGATTAGCACAGATACGCAGTATTTT	CASSLLAGISTDTQYF
TRBV27	TRBJ1-1	TRBD1	once	TGTGCCAGCAGTATCGGGACAGGGAACACTGAAGCTTTCTTT	CASSIGTGNTEAFF
TRBV2	TRBJ2-3	TRBD2	NA	TGTGCTTACGTGGGGGCTAGCGGGAACACAGATACGCAGTATTTT	CAYVGASGNTDTQYF
TRBV4-1	TRBJ2-3	NA	NA	TGCGCCAGCAGCCAAGGTCCGGGACCATCGGCAGATACGCAGTATTTT	CASSQGPGPSADTQYF
TRBV6-5	TRBJ1-5	NA	NA	TGTGCCAGCAGCCCTTTTTCCGGGGGCAATCAGCCCCAGCATTTT	CASSPFSGGNQPQHF